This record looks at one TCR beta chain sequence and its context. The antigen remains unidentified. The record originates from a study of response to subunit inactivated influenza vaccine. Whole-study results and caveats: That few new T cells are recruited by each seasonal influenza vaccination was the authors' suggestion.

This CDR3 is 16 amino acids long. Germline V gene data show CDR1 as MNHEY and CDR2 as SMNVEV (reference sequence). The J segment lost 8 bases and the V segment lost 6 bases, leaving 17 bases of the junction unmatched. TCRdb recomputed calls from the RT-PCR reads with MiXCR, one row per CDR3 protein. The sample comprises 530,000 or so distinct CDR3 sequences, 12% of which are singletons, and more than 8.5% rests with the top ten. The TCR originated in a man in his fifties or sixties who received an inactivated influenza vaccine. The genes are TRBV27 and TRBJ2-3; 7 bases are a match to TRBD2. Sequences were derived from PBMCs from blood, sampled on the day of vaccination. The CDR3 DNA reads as TGTGCCAGCAGCTTGGCCGCTAGCGGTCTTTTTAGTACGCAGTATTTT. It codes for CASSLAASGLFSTQYF.